The T cell receptor beta chain described here comes from a study of blood T cells in healthy people across ages. About this clonotype itself: Its antigen is not identified.

The CDR3 is 15 residues long. Germline V gene data show CDR1 as SGHRS and CDR2 as YFSETQ. V was trimmed by 0 bases and J by 0 bases, leaving 10 bases between them. Alongside a J-beta primer mix, a sample-barcoded 5' primer served in a second PCR lasting about 7 to 11 cycles. With 12 random nucleotides, a template-switch adaptor tagged each individual cDNA molecule. A single record per CDR3 protein comes from TCRdb applying MiXCR to the 5' RACE reads. The data hold 700,000 to 900,000 distinct CDR3 sequences, with 50% to 65% observed a single time. The study's findings and limits: Diversity estimates drawn from one million T cells were deemed underestimates. It was the long-lived donors that had more naive CD4+ cells and higher diversity than aged donors. Strong correlation existed between TCR beta diversity and naive T cell percentage.

Specimen: blood. This receptor was taken from a man older than 75 in good health. The gene calls are TRBV5-1 and TRBJ2-7; maybe TRBD1 (5 bases). This chain's CDR3 is CASSLGSGYSYEQYF. CDR3 DNA: TGCGCCAGCAGCTTGGGGTCAGGGTACTCCTACGAGCAGTACTTC.